The 9 T cell receptor beta chains listed next were all sequenced from one sample in a study of response to subunit inactivated influenza vaccine. MiXCR, run by TCRdb on the RT-PCR reads, gives a single entry per CDR3 protein. This table holds 700,000 to 800,000 distinct CDR3 sequences, roughly 18% found once. The sequences come from PBMCs from blood, collected more than 4 days after vaccination. Receptors were obtained from a man in his fifties or sixties who received an inactivated influenza vaccine.

This clonotype was counted a few times. V usage is TRBV20-1 and J usage is TRBJ1-5, with 7 bases that match TRBD1. The germline gives CDR1 DFQATT, CDR2 SNEGSKA (reference sequence). This CDR3 contains 16 residues. With 1 base clipped from V and 4 bases from J, the junction kept 10 bases outside the gene matches. CDR3 in amino acids: CSARAARGQRNQPQHF. For the CDR3, the DNA is TGCAGTGCTAGAGCCGCCAGGGGACAGAGGAATCAGCCCCAGCATTTT.

V gene TRBV6-5 combines with J gene TRBJ1-1; unclear D gene. From germline, CDR1 is MNHEY and CDR2 SVGAGI. The V gene lost 2 bases and the J gene lost 0 bases, with 7 bases spanning the gap. The CDR3 loop spans 14 amino acids. The CDR3 DNA is TGTGCCAGCAGTTACGGGCCCATGAACACTGAAGCTTTCTTT. Protein product: CASSYGPMNTEAFF.

This clonotype was picked up one time. This chain uses TRBV4-2 with TRBJ2-7; perhaps TRBD2 as D (6 bases). Germline CDR1 LGHNA, CDR2 YNFKEQ. The CDR3 runs 15 residues. V was shortened by 0 bases and J by 2 bases, with 11 bases between the two germline ends. The CDR3 nucleotides are TGTGCCAGCAGCCAAGATCTAGCGCGAACCTACGAGCAGTACTTC. It encodes CASSQDLARTYEQYF.

This clonotype was recorded at least ten times. The chain combines TRBV6-6 with TRBJ2-1; the D is unclear. This CDR3 region has 13 residues. Germline V CDR1 and CDR2: MNHNY, SVGAGI (reference sequence). The germline V and J ends were trimmed by 4 bases and 2 bases, with 6 bases remaining between them. The CDR3 spells CASSSTPYNEQFF. The CDR3 nucleotides are TGTGCCAGCAGTTCGACACCCTACAATGAGCAGTTCTTC.

In its sample, this clonotype was seen a few times. The CDR3 protein is CASSQEPGSRADTQYF. CDR3 sequence (DNA): TGTGCCAGCAGCCAAGAACCGGGGAGTAGGGCAGATACGCAGTATTTT. V gene TRBV14 combines with J gene TRBJ2-3, with D possibly TRBD2 on 5 matching bases. Germline CDR1 is SGHDN and CDR2 is FVKESK. V was trimmed by 0 bases and J by 4 bases, leaving 14 bases between them. CDR3 length: 16 amino acids.

This clonotype showed up just a few times. The rearrangement links TRBV4-3 to TRBJ2-7; D is uncertain. V lost 4 bases, J lost 4 bases, and 14 bases lay in between. Looked up from germline, CDR1 is LGHNA and CDR2 is YSLEER. CDR3 length: 14 residues. For the CDR3, the DNA is TGCGCCAGCAGCCCGTCGGTGGCTAGTTACGAGCAGTACTTC. Its translation is CASSPSVASYEQYF.

This rearrangement joins TRBV4-2 to TRBJ2-3; maybe TRBD1 (6 bases). CDR1 and CDR2 from the germline V gene are LGHNA and YNFKEQ. Trimming took 0 bases from V and 4 from J, leaving 14 bases between them. CDR3 length: 16 residues. In DNA, the CDR3 is TGTGCCAGCAGCCAAGAAAGCCGCAGGGGAGCAGATACGCAGTATTTT. Amino acid sequence: CASSQESRRGADTQYF.

The table lists this clonotype with a few counts. CDR3 sequence reads: CSALRQISTHTQYF. The CDR3 DNA reads as TGCAGTGCTTTGCGACAGATTTCCACGCATACGCAGTATTTT. The genes are TRBV20-1 and TRBJ2-3, with D possibly matching TRBD1 (5 bases). V lost 5 bases to trimming and J lost 7 bases, with 19 bases between them. This CDR3 region has 14 residues. Germline-derived CDR1 and CDR2 are DFQATT and SNEGSKA (reference sequence).

This clonotype has only a few counts. The chain recombines TRBV5-1 with TRBJ2-5; 11 bases align to TRBD1. CDR1 SGHRS and CDR2 YFSETQ come from the germline V gene. V lost 3 bases, J lost 5 bases, and 3 bases stayed unmatched. This CDR3 has 14 residues. The CDR3 DNA follows: TGCGCCAGCAGCTGGACAGGGGGCTTTGAGACCCAGTACTTC. This translates into CASSWTGGFETQYF.